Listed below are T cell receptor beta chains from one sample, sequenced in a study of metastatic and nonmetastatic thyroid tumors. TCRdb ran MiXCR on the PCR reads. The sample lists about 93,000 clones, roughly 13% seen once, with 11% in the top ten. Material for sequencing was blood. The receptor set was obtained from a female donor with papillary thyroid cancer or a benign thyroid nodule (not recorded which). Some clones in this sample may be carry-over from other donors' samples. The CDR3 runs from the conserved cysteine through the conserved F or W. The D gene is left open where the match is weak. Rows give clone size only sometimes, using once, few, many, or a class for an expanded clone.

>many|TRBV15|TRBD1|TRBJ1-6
CATSRGDRVGSPLHF
TGTGCCACCAGCAGAGGGGACAGGGTCGGTTCACCCCTCCACTTT
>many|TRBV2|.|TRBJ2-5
CASKVGDKQETQYF
TGTGCCAGCAAGGTGGGGGACAAGCAAGAGACCCAGTACTTC
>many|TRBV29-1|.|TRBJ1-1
CSVGQRNTEAFF
TGCAGCGTTGGACAGAGGAACACTGAAGCTTTCTTT
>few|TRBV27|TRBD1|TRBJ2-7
CASSDRGTSYEQYF
TGTGCCAGCAGTGACAGGGGGACCTCCTACGAGCAGTACTTC
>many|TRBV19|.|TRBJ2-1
CASSIARQQYNEQFF
TGTGCCAGTAGTATCGCCAGACAGCAGTACAATGAGCAGTTCTTC
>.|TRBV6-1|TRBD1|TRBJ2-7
CASSEARWDRAYEQYF
TGTGCCAGCAGTGAAGCGCGTTGGGACAGGGCCTACGAGCAGTACTTC
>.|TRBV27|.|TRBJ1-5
CASSYGGGNQPQHF
TGTGCCAGCAGTTACGGAGGGGGCAATCAGCCCCAGCATTTT
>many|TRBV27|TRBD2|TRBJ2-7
CASSLSGLAGVGYEQYF
TGTGCCAGCAGTTTATCGGGGCTAGCGGGAGTGGGGTACGAGCAGTACTTC
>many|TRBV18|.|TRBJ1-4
CASSRWKGGNNEKLFF
TGTGCCAGCTCACGGTGGAAGGGAGGGAATAATGAAAAACTGTTTTTT
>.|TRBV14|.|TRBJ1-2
CASSQGVRVASSANYGYTF
TGTGCCAGCAGCCAAGGGGTGCGGGTCGCCTCTTCAGCTAACTATGGCTACACCTTC
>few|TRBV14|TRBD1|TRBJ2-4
CASSPTLGTAKNIQYF
TGTGCCAGCAGCCCAACCCTCGGGACAGCTAAAAACATTCAGTACTTC
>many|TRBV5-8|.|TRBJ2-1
CASTPRGVYNEQFF
TGTGCCAGCACCCCCCGGGGCGTCTACAATGAGCAGTTCTTC
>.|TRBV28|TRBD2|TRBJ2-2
CASLDVGRSGELFF
TGTGCCAGCCTAGACGTCGGGAGGTCTGGGGAGCTGTTTTTT
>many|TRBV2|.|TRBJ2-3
CASRERGWGIGTDTQYF
TGTGCCAGCAGAGAAAGAGGGTGGGGCATTGGCACAGATACGCAGTATTTT
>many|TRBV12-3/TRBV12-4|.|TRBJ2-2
CASTLWGTGELFF
TGTGCCAGCACCCTTTGGGGGACCGGGGAGCTGTTTTTT
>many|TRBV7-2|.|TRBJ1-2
CASSLALTVRGGYTF
TGTGCCAGCAGCTTAGCCCTGACAGTTAGGGGTGGCTACACCTTC
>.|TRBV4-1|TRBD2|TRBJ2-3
CASSQYMWESGGTGDTQYF
TGCGCCAGCAGCCAATATATGTGGGAAAGCGGGGGGACGGGAGATACGCAGTATTTT
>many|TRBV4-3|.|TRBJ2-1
CASSQDKFGPEQFF
TGCGCCAGCAGCCAAGATAAGTTCGGGCCTGAGCAGTTCTTC